The 10 T cell receptor beta chains listed next were all sequenced from one sample in a study of cytomegalovirus exposure and HLA in healthy donors. With 60 Vbeta and 13 Jbeta primers, the PCR was carried out. Sequencing was performed with immunoSEQ multiplex PCR; in TCRdb, only in-frame clones are kept and a portion is missing. In the table there are some 130,000 clones, over 70% of which are singletons. The sample comprised PBMCs. The receptors shown here come from a middle-aged woman in good health and CMV-seronegative.

CDR3 loop: CASSSRTGRTGELFF. DNA of the CDR3: TGTGCCAGCAGCTCAAGGACAGGGAGAACCGGGGAGCTGTTTTTT. The V gene is TRBV7-2, the J gene TRBJ2-2; 8 bases line up with TRBD1. This CDR3 comprises 15 residues. V lost 4 bases and J lost 5; bases outside the gene matches: 6. Germline lookup yields CDR1 SGHTA and CDR2 FQGNSA. The full variable domain, rest sourced from reference TRBV7-2 and TRBJ2-2, is GAGVSQSPSNKVTEKGKDVELRCDPISGHTALYWYRQSLGQGLEFLIYFQGNSAPDKSGLPSDRFSAERTGGSVSTLTIQRTQQEDSAVYLCASSSRTGRTGELFFGEGSRLTVL.

This chain joins TRBV7-2 and TRBJ2-5; TRBD2 matches at 7 bases. J lost 2 bases, V lost 0 bases, and 6 bases had no gene match. CDR3 length: 16 residues. The germline V gene encodes CDR1 SGHTA and CDR2 FQGNSA. CDR3 sequence: CASSLAWDGGQETQYF. The DNA for the CDR3 is TGTGCCAGCAGCTTAGCTTGGGACGGGGGGCAAGAGACCCAGTACTTC. Full variable domain (outside the CDR3, taken from reference TRBV7-2 and TRBJ2-5): GAGVSQSPSNKVTEKGKDVELRCDPISGHTALYWYRQSLGQGLEFLIYFQGNSAPDKSGLPSDRFSAERTGGSVSTLTIQRTQQEDSAVYLCASSLAWDGGQETQYFGPGTRLLVL.

This sequence joins TRBV29-1 and TRBJ1-1; 10 bases map to TRBD1. V was clipped by 7 bases and J by 4 bases; unmatched bases: 9. This CDR3 comprises 14 residues. Germline lookup yields CDR1 SQVTM and CDR2 ANQGSEA. The DNA for the CDR3 is TGCAGCGCCGCGACAGGGGGCGGGATCACTGAAGCTTTCTTT. Protein product: CSAATGGGITEAFF.

As regards this clone: Other DNA sequences in this specimen translate into the identical CDR3. The chain carries TRBV5-1 and TRBJ1-2; tentative D call: TRBD1 (6 bases). Trimming took 4 bases from V and 1 from J, leaving 17 bases between them. The CDR3 loop spans 16 amino acids. Per the germline V gene, CDR1 is SGHRS and CDR2 is YFSETQ. CDR3 sequence reads: CASSLDGQTHNYGYTF. The CDR3 bases are TGCGCCAGCAGCCTAGACGGACAGACGCATAACTATGGCTACACCTTC.

V usage is TRBV29-1 and J usage is TRBJ2-1; 9 bases fit TRBD1. V gave up 6 bases and J gave up 6 bases; unmatched junction bases: 3. The germline V gene has CDR1 SQVTM and CDR2 ANQGSEA. The CDR3 is made up of 12 amino acids. CDR3 coding DNA: TGCAGCGTGGGGACAGGGATCAATGAGCAGTTCTTC. This encodes CSVGTGINEQFF.

V and J are TRBV7-8 and TRBJ2-7; 7 bases fit TRBD1. Looked up from germline, CDR1 is SGHVS and CDR2 is FQNEAQ. The CDR3 covers 16 residues. V lost 5 bases and J lost 2; bases outside the gene matches: 12. The CDR3 loop reads CASSPYRGLGAYEQYF. In DNA form, the CDR3 reads TGTGCCAGCAGCCCCTACAGGGGCCTTGGGGCCTACGAGCAGTACTTC.

The CDR3 DNA follows: TGTGCCAGCAGCATAACAGCTAACTATGGCTACACCTTC. Its protein is CASSITANYGYTF. The chain links TRBV11-2 to TRBJ1-2; D not certain. CDR3 length equals 13 residues. V was clipped by 5 bases and J by 0 bases, with 7 bases between them. In germline, CDR1 is SGHAT, CDR2 FQNNGV.

In its sample, this clone was seen a few times. The chain uses TRBV2 and TRBJ1-6; 9 nucleotides match TRBD1. Germline assignment: CDR1 SNHLY and CDR2 FYNNEI. This CDR3 has 15 amino acids. Trimming removed 6 bases from V and 10 bases from J; junction bases left unmatched: 10. The CDR3 sequence: CASRPGTGTESPLHF. The CDR3 bases are TGTGCCAGCAGACCCGGGACAGGGACAGAGTCACCCCTCCACTTT.

This rearrangement joins TRBV9 to TRBJ1-4; TRBD1 might be the D (6 bases). Germline lookup yields CDR1 SGDLS and CDR2 YYNGEE. The CDR3 length is 15 residues. Between the trimmed V and J ends, which lost 4 bases and 8 bases, there was a span of 18 bases. CDR3 nucleotides: TGTGCCAGCAGCCCCGGGACACCCGGCAGGGAAAAACTGTTTTTT. Amino acids: CASSPGTPGREKLFF.

The chain combines TRBV7-9 with TRBJ2-3; 12 bases agree with TRBD2. The trim removed 4 bases at V and 5 bases at J, leaving 4 bases unmatched. The CDR3 runs to 15 residues. Per the germline V gene, CDR1 is SEHNR and CDR2 is FQNEAQ (reference sequence). CDR3 DNA sequence: TGTGCCAGCAGCTCCTCTAGCGGGAGGGTAGATACGCAGTATTTT. It specifies CASSSSSGRVDTQYF. The variable domain in full, completed from reference TRBV7-9 and TRBJ2-3, reads DTGVSQNPRHKITKRGQNVTFRCDPISEHNRLYWYRQTLGQGPEFLTYFQNEAQLEKSRLLSDRFSAERPKGSFSTLEIQRTEQGDSAMYLCASSSSSGRVDTQYFGPGTRLTVL.